A selection of T cell receptor beta chains follows, all from one sample in a study of blood T cell repertoires in COVID-19. TCRdb keeps only in-frame clones here, not all; method: immunoSEQ multiplex PCR. This sample has roughly 170,000 clones; 84% occur once, and the top ten carry more than 7.5%. The source material was peripheral blood. The receptor set was obtained from a middle-aged man who had recovered from COVID-19. Both conserved end residues are trimmed from each CDR3. Each record gives: CDR3 length, V gene, J gene, CDR3 protein.

>12|TRBV7-2|TRBJ2-7
ASSLSTGAYEQY
>11|TRBV7-3|TRBJ1-1
ASSSYRNTEAF
>13|TRBV9|TRBJ2-5
ASSVAGGQQETQY
>12|TRBV11-1|TRBJ2-5
ASSLRLAEETQY
>11|TRBV19|TRBJ2-7
ASRPDRVAEQY
>13|TRBV7-2|TRBJ2-7
ASSETVVRGYEQY
>10|TRBV10-3|TRBJ2-5
ATRGLEETQY
>12|TRBV13|TRBJ2-7
ASSRAGGSYEQY
>13|TRBV24-1|TRBJ2-1
ATSDSGRLLNEQF
>12|TRBV6-5|TRBJ2-7
ASTKNRGYGEQY
>11|TRBV18|TRBJ2-2
ASSPGGTGELF
>13|TRBV11-2|TRBJ2-1
ASSSLGAGHNEQF
>10|TRBV29-1|TRBJ1-1
SVDRIDTEAF
>11|TRBV27|TRBJ2-7
ASSPRNSYEQY
>12|TRBV5-1|TRBJ2-3
ASSLVGRTDTQY
>12|TRBV19|TRBJ2-1
ASSAGNSYNEQF
>13|TRBV27|TRBJ2-5
ASSLGGQPQETQY
>13|TRBV4-3|TRBJ2-7
ASSQGRGQSYEQY
>10|TRBV7-2|TRBJ2-3
ASSVLTDTQY
>13|TRBV24-1|TRBJ1-2
ATSDPKGQGDGYT
>12|TRBV6-5|TRBJ2-2
ASREDSRTGELF
>12|TRBV19|TRBJ1-6
ASSWDSNSSPLH
>12|TRBV13|TRBJ2-7
ASSQDRSSYEQY
>13|TRBV11-2|TRBJ2-7
ASSGGGDNPYEQY
>11|TRBV28|TRBJ1-6
ASRQGYNSPLH
>12|TRBV18|TRBJ1-6
ASSPTGINSPLH
>16|TRBV5-1|TRBJ2-6
ASRPPGQGQSGANVLT
>14|TRBV6-2/TRBV6-3|TRBJ1-3
ASSPHRGFDGNTIY
>13|TRBV6-4|TRBJ2-7
ASSGTSGRPYEQY
>9|TRBV20-1|TRBJ2-2
SGMRFGELF
>13|TRBV11-3|TRBJ1-6
ASSPGGTGKSPLH
>8|TRBV20-1|TRBJ1-1
SVVRGGAF
>11|TRBV7-9|TRBJ2-5
ASSLAGRETQY
>12|TRBV7-2|TRBJ2-7
ASSSAGVGYEQY
>13|TRBV15|TRBJ2-1
ATSRDFERANEQF
>15|TRBV18|TRBJ2-2
ASSRRTGGANTGELF
>10|TRBV30|TRBJ2-7
AWARDSYEQY
>10|TRBV29-1|TRBJ2-7
SVVWLASEQY
>11|TRBV19|TRBJ1-2
ASTEDRVYGYT
>13|TRBV5-1|TRBJ2-1
ASSLVGDTYNEQF
>12|TRBV30|TRBJ2-7
AWSVWTGGYEQY
>12|TRBV10-3|TRBJ1-6
AIGETDGNSPLH
>12|TRBV7-2|TRBJ1-1
ASSLLSVNTEAF
>16|TRBV4-3|TRBJ1-5
ASSQGGPGGYSNQPQH
>13|TRBV27|TRBJ2-6
ASSRGVPGANVLT
>13|TRBV6-1|TRBJ2-3
ASSDGRGGSDTQY
>11|TRBV7-2|TRBJ2-1
ASSPTRGNEQF
>12|TRBV14|TRBJ2-7
ASSQTTGVREQY
>10|TRBV6-5|TRBJ2-5
ASGLEEETQY
>14|TRBV29-1|TRBJ2-3
SVLGVRDRWSDTQY
>13|TRBV18|TRBJ1-4
ASSPGAGGNEKLF
>13|TRBV7-2|TRBJ1-4
ASSYQIVTNEKLF
>16|TRBV10-3|TRBJ2-3
AISGSTSGGFNTDTQY